This record covers a single TCR beta chain. It was with unique molecular identifiers that the TCRbeta library was prepared. TCRdb used MiXCR to reprocess the PCR reads, holding one entry per CDR3 protein. There are about 240,000 distinct CDR3 sequences in the sample; approximately 12% occur only once, and roughly 2.6% lies in the top ten. These data originate in a study of T-cell reconstitution after alpha-beta-depleted transplantation in children. The V and J ends lost 2 bases and 4 bases, in that order; junction bases with no gene match: 5. CDR3 size: 14 residues. Germline V gives CDR1 DFQATT, CDR2 SNEGSKA (reference sequence).

This specimen consisted of PBMCs from the stem cell graft donor, obtained from the stem cell graft. The chain uses TRBV20-1 and TRBJ2-1; 7 bases are shared with TRBD2. The receptor comes from a human donor who donated a stem cell graft to a child with acute lymphoblastic leukemia. CDR3 sequence (DNA): TGCAGTGCTAGATCCGGGGGGACTTACAATGAGCAGTTCTTC. The encoded protein is CSARSGGTYNEQFF.